This TCR beta chain was profiled in a study of vaccination effects on CD4 cells after COVID-19. CD4+ T cell isolation took place after 10 days of culture. As their vaccination, participants received two doses of either BNT162b2 or mRNA-1273. No vaccinee had earlier SARS-CoV-2 infection, and nucleocapsid antibodies were negative. About this clone itself: Its antigen is unidentified.

The V gene end was trimmed by 5 bases and the J gene end by 6 bases; junction bases not matched to a gene: 12. The CDR3 has 16 amino acids. Germline V gene sequence: CDR1 KGHSH, CDR2 LQKENI. Measured with immunoSEQ multiplex PCR; TCRdb has only the in-frame clones, and not every one. The sample lists 50,000 to 80,000 clones; roughly four fifths were seen once. The chain combines TRBV18 with TRBJ2-3, with 9 bases aligning to TRBD2. The sequences come from CD4+ T cells from PBMCs cultured without peptide, collected after COVID-19 vaccination. The TCR originated in a human donor who received a COVID-19 vaccine. CDR3 nucleotides: TGTGCCAGCTCAAGATCTGCGGGGGGGGCGTTGGATACGCAGTATTTT. Translating it yields CASSRSAGGALDTQYF.